This T cell receptor beta chain was sequenced for a study of memory CD8 T cells in hepatitis C reinfection. About the research overall: Peak reinfection sampling occurred 3 to 8 weeks after detected reinfection.

Documented time point: peak reinfection, 3 to 8 weeks after reinfection detection. TCR sequencing was done directly ex vivo on sorted cells, without expansion in vitro. The Montreal HEPCO cohort supplied donors who inject drugs. Per the germline V gene, CDR1 is WNHNN and CDR2 is SYGVQD (reference sequence). There are 18 residues in the CDR3. Losses at the gene ends were 0 bases for V and 4 bases for J; bases not matched to a gene: 9. The protocol was immunoSEQ multiplex PCR, while the TCRdb copy is restricted to in-frame clones and leaves out a portion. Of about 45,000 clones listed, approximately 90% are singletons.

The V gene is TRBV10-1, the J gene TRBJ2-3, with TRBD2 matching 11 bases. The source is a man between 18 and 35 years old with hepatitis C virus infection. The specimen was naive CD8+ T cells sorted from blood. CDR3: CASSESALAGGPSDTQYF. As DNA, the CDR3 is TGCGCCAGCAGTGAGTCGGCCTTAGCGGGGGGGCCATCAGATACGCAGTATTTT.